The following is a T cell receptor beta chain sequence with its context. What it recognizes is unknown. These data come from a study of pediatric ulcerative colitis. Study observations and caveats: No controls had the two rectal clonotypes shared by ulcerative colitis patients.

Control subjects, colonoscoped for suspected IBD, had macroscopically and histologically normal endoscopy. This CDR3 has 15 residues. V was shortened by 2 bases and J by 1 base, with 10 bases between the two germline ends. Germline V CDR1 and CDR2: SGDLS, YYNGEE. The method was immunoSEQ multiplex PCR; TCRdb's version includes in-frame clones alone and lacks a portion of them. The table lists 5,500 to 7,000 clones, just under 90% of them singletons. This sequence originates from a girl between 10 and 17 years old who was a control in a study of pediatric ulcerative colitis. The rearrangement joins TRBV9 to TRBJ1-3; perhaps TRBD1 as D (6 bases). Material for sequencing was blood. The CDR3 loop reads CASSVLTGSGNTIYF. The CDR3, as DNA: TGTGCCAGCAGCGTCCTCACAGGGTCTGGAAACACCATATATTTT.